The next 24 T cell receptor beta chains were all read from a single sample in a study of blood T cell repertoires in COVID-19 (TCRdb year 2020). The library was produced with the immunoSEQ multiplex PCR assay. TCRdb limited this immuneACCESS table to in-frame rearrangements with V and J called. A share of clones is missing; checked studies link under half to unresolved V genes, and the rest is unexplained. This sample holds roughly 160,000 clones; around three quarters were observed only once. 15% to 20% of the sample rests with the top ten. The sequenced material came from PBMCs or T cells enriched from blood (not recorded which). Receptors originate from a woman between 65 and 79 years old in a cohort exposed to, infected with or recovered from COVID-19 (not recorded which).

The chain couples TRBV5-1 to TRBJ2-7, with 13 bases lining up with TRBD2. J gave up 4 bases and V 4 bases, and 8 bases lay outside the gene matches. CDR1 SGHRS and CDR2 YFSETQ come from the germline V gene. The CDR3 sequence is 16 residues long. This CDR3 is CASSPTPGLAGYEQYF. CDR3 DNA sequence: TGCGCCAGCAGCCCTACCCCGGGACTAGCGGGATACGAGCAGTACTTC. The full variable domain, rest sourced from reference TRBV5-1 and TRBJ2-7, is KAGVTQTPRYLIKTRGQQVTLSCSPISGHRSVSWYQQTPGQGLQFLFEYFSETQRNKGNFPGRFSGRQFSNSRSEMNVSTLELGDSALYLCASSPTPGLAGYEQYFGPGTRLTVT.

The chain is built from TRBV5-1 and TRBJ2-5; 7 bases fit TRBD2. There are 14 residues in the CDR3. V lost 6 bases, J lost 5 bases, and 10 bases stayed unmatched. The V gene's germline CDR1 is SGHRS and CDR2 YFSETQ. The CDR3, as DNA: TGCGCCAGCACCCCCGGTTGGGGAGGGGAGACCCAGTACTTC. Its translation is CASTPGWGGETQYF.

The chain recombines TRBV28 with TRBJ2-7; 11 positions match TRBD2. Looked up from germline, CDR1 is MDHEN and CDR2 is SYDVKM. The CDR3 runs 17 residues. Trimming took 3 bases from V and 0 from J; bases not matched to a gene: 7. This CDR3 is CASSFWTSGSASYEQYF. The CDR3 DNA sequence: TGTGCCAGCAGTTTTTGGACTAGCGGGTCCGCCTCCTACGAGCAGTACTTC.

The gene calls are TRBV27 and TRBJ2-3; D may be TRBD2 (5 bases). This CDR3 contains 15 residues. Germline V CDR1 and CDR2: MNHEY, SMNVEV (reference sequence). V lost 3 bases and J 4 bases, leaving 14 bases between the germline ends. The CDR3: CASSFRNGVADTQYF. The CDR3 nucleotides read TGTGCCAGCAGTTTCCGCAACGGGGTAGCAGATACGCAGTATTTT.

The chain has TRBV12-3 or TRBV12-4 and TRBJ2-7, with D hard to call. The CDR3 has 11 amino acids. Trimming took off 3 bases at V and 5 bases at J, with 5 bases between the two ends. In DNA, the CDR3 is TGTGCCAGCAGTTTTCGGGACGAGCAGTACTTC. Translated: CASSFRDEQYF.

V gene TRBV18 combines with J gene TRBJ2-3; TRBD2 might be the D (5 bases). Germline CDR1 KGHSH, CDR2 LQKENI. This CDR3 spans 15 amino acids. V was shortened by 1 base and J by 3 bases, with 11 bases between the two germline ends. The CDR3 is CASSPLLEATDTQYF. The CDR3 DNA sequence: TGTGCCAGCTCACCACTGTTGGAGGCAACAGATACGCAGTATTTT.

The V gene is TRBV18, the J gene TRBJ2-3; D is possibly TRBD2 (6 bases). CDR3 length equals 16 residues. CDR1 is KGHSH and CDR2 is LQKENI in the germline V gene. V lost 1 base to trimming and J lost 6 bases, with 17 bases between them. The CDR3 is CASSPRRAGSGDTQYF. The CDR3 DNA is TGTGCCAGCTCACCACGGCGGGCGGGATCGGGGGATACGCAGTATTTT.

V usage is TRBV9 and J usage is TRBJ2-5, with 8 bases that match TRBD2. The germline V gene has CDR1 SGDLS and CDR2 YYNGEE. The CDR3 is 16 residues long. V gave up 2 bases and J gave up 5 bases; unmatched junction bases: 11. CDR3 DNA sequence: TGTGCCAGCAGCGTGGGAGGGCTAGCGGGTGGTGAGACCCAGTACTTC. This encodes CASSVGGLAGGETQYF.

V gene TRBV6-5 combines with J gene TRBJ2-7, with 14 bases that match TRBD2. V gave up 7 bases and J gave up 5 bases; unmatched junction bases: 7. This CDR3 comprises 15 residues. Germline V gives CDR1 MNHEY, CDR2 SVGAGI. CDR3 in amino acids: CASIAGLAGVDEQYF. The CDR3 DNA sequence: TGTGCCAGCATCGCGGGACTAGCGGGAGTCGACGAGCAGTACTTC.

V is TRBV28 and J is TRBJ2-5; a weak D match, TRBD2 (5 bases). The CDR3 totals 15 residues. CDR1 is MDHEN, CDR2 SYDVKM, per germline. V gave up 3 bases and J gave up 5 bases, with 16 bases separating them. CDR3 nucleotides: TGTGCCAGCAGTTTCGTCACAGCAGGCGGGGAGACCCAGTACTTC. Residues: CASSFVTAGGETQYF.

The rearrangement links TRBV2 to TRBJ2-1; D remains unclear. V lost 2 bases, J lost 6 bases, and 17 bases lay in between. Germline CDR1 reads SNHLY; CDR2 reads FYNNEI. This CDR3 contains 16 residues. CDR3 DNA: TGTGCCAGCAGTGAATCAGCAGGTCACACCGTCAATGAGCAGTTCTTC. The encoded protein is CASSESAGHTVNEQFF.

This chain uses TRBV6-2 or TRBV6-3 with TRBJ1-2, with no clear D. This CDR3 comprises 11 residues. CDR1 and CDR2 from the germline V gene are MNHEY and SVGEGT. The ends were cut back, 4 bases at V and 5 bases at J, with 5 bases in the middle. The CDR3 DNA is TGTGCCAGCAGTTCGACTTATGGCTACACCTTC. Its protein is CASSSTYGYTF.

V usage is TRBV7-2 and J usage is TRBJ2-2; D remains unclear. CDR1 SGHTA and CDR2 FQGNSA come from the germline V gene. V lost 2 bases and J 7 bases, leaving 5 bases between the germline ends. This CDR3 comprises 12 residues. The CDR3 nucleotides read TGTGCCAGCAGCTTAATCCGCGGGGAGCTGTTTTTT. Translating gives CASSLIRGELFF.

This chain uses TRBV5-6 with TRBJ1-2; 8 bases are shared with TRBD1. The CDR3 consists of 13 residues. Looked up from germline, CDR1 is SGHDT and CDR2 is YYEEEE. V lost 4 bases, J lost 3 bases, and 2 bases stayed unmatched. This chain's CDR3 is CASSPDRDYGYTF. DNA of the CDR3: TGTGCCAGCAGCCCGGACAGGGACTATGGCTACACCTTC.

The rearrangement joins TRBV5-6 to TRBJ2-7; 10 bases match TRBD1. V shed 1 base and J 3 bases; nucleotides not matched to a gene: 13. The CDR3 contains 18 residues. Per germline, CDR1 SGHDT and CDR2 YYEEEE. This chain's CDR3 is CASSLLTDRGQGIYEQYF. CDR3 DNA sequence: TGTGCCAGCAGCTTGCTAACGGACAGGGGACAGGGGATCTACGAGCAGTACTTC.

The rearrangement links TRBV5-1 to TRBJ2-7; TRBD1 matches 8 bases. Per germline, CDR1 SGHRS and CDR2 YFSETQ. With 0 bases clipped from V and 7 bases from J, the junction kept 3 bases outside the gene matches. The CDR3 loop spans 13 amino acids. The CDR3 DNA sequence: TGCGCCAGCAGCTTGGATGGACAGGGTGAGCAGTACTTC. Its translation is CASSLDGQGEQYF.

V and J are TRBV19 and TRBJ2-7; TRBD1 matches at 9 bases. V gave up 6 bases and J gave up 3 bases; unmatched junction bases: 3. The length of the CDR3 is 13 residues. CDR1 and CDR2 (germline): LNHDA, SQIVND (reference sequence). The CDR3 reads CASRGTGIYEQYF. The CDR3 nucleotides read TGTGCCAGTAGGGGGACAGGGATCTACGAGCAGTACTTC.

This chain links TRBV4-1 with TRBJ2-3; 13 bases align to TRBD2. V lost 4 bases to trimming and J lost 2 bases; unmatched junction nucleotides: 9. CDR1 and CDR2 (germline): MGHRA, YSYEKL. This CDR3 spans 18 amino acids. The CDR3 DNA follows: TGCGCCAGCAGCCGCCACCTCGGACTAGCGGGAGTCACAGATACGCAGTATTTT. Protein sequence: CASSRHLGLAGVTDTQYF.

The CDR3 DNA reads TGTGCCAGCAGCGCCCCGGACAGGGGACAGCCCCAGCATTTT. This translates into CASSAPDRGQPQHF. V usage is TRBV7-9 and J usage is TRBJ1-5; 9 bases agree with TRBD1. The junction had 6 bases not matched to a gene; V was cut back by 5 bases and J by 7 bases. CDR1 SEHNR and CDR2 FQNEAQ come from the germline V gene (reference sequence). The CDR3 covers 14 residues.

DNA for the CDR3: TGCGCCAGCAGCTATGACAGTATGAACACTGAAGCTTTCTTT. Protein product: CASSYDSMNTEAFF. This sequence joins TRBV5-1 and TRBJ1-1; D may be TRBD1 (5 bases). Trimming pared 3 bases from V and 0 bases from J, leaving 9 bases between. The CDR3 spans 14 residues. The germline gives CDR1 SGHRS, CDR2 YFSETQ.

The rearrangement uses TRBV7-2 and TRBJ2-5, with TRBD1 as a possible D gene (5 bases). Germline V gene sequence: CDR1 SGHTA, CDR2 FQGNSA. The V and J ends lost 0 bases and 0 bases respectively, with 17 bases between them. The CDR3 extends over 18 amino acids. The CDR3 sequence is CASSLAGQPILYQETQYF. The CDR3 DNA is TGTGCCAGCAGCTTAGCGGGGCAGCCCATCTTGTACCAAGAGACCCAGTACTTC.

V is TRBV7-8 and J is TRBJ1-5, with TRBD1 matching over 7 bases. The CDR3 has 16 amino acids. Germline V gene lookup returns CDR1 SGHVS and CDR2 FQNEAQ. The V segment lost 6 bases and the J segment 5 bases; nucleotides outside the gene matches: 13. For the CDR3, the DNA is TGTGCCAGCAGTCCTACGCCGGGACAGAACCATCAGCCCCAGCATTTT. As protein: CASSPTPGQNHQPQHF.

The rearrangement links TRBV28 to TRBJ2-3; 13 bases align to TRBD2. CDR3 size: 15 residues. The germline V gene has CDR1 MDHEN and CDR2 SYDVKM. Unmatched junction bases numbered 8, after V lost 7 bases and J lost 7 bases. The CDR3 protein is CASNMGLAGTYTQYF. CDR3 nucleotides: TGTGCCAGCAACATGGGACTAGCGGGGACATATACGCAGTATTTT.

The chain recombines TRBV25-1 with TRBJ1-2; the match to TRBD1 covers 10 bases. Germline assignment: CDR1 MGHDK and CDR2 SYGVNS. V lost 5 bases and J lost 8; bases outside the gene matches: 5. The CDR3 length is 13 residues. Here the CDR3 DNA reads TGTGCCAGCAGTAGACAGGGGGCGTCCGGCTACACCTTC. Amino acid sequence: CASSRQGASGYTF.